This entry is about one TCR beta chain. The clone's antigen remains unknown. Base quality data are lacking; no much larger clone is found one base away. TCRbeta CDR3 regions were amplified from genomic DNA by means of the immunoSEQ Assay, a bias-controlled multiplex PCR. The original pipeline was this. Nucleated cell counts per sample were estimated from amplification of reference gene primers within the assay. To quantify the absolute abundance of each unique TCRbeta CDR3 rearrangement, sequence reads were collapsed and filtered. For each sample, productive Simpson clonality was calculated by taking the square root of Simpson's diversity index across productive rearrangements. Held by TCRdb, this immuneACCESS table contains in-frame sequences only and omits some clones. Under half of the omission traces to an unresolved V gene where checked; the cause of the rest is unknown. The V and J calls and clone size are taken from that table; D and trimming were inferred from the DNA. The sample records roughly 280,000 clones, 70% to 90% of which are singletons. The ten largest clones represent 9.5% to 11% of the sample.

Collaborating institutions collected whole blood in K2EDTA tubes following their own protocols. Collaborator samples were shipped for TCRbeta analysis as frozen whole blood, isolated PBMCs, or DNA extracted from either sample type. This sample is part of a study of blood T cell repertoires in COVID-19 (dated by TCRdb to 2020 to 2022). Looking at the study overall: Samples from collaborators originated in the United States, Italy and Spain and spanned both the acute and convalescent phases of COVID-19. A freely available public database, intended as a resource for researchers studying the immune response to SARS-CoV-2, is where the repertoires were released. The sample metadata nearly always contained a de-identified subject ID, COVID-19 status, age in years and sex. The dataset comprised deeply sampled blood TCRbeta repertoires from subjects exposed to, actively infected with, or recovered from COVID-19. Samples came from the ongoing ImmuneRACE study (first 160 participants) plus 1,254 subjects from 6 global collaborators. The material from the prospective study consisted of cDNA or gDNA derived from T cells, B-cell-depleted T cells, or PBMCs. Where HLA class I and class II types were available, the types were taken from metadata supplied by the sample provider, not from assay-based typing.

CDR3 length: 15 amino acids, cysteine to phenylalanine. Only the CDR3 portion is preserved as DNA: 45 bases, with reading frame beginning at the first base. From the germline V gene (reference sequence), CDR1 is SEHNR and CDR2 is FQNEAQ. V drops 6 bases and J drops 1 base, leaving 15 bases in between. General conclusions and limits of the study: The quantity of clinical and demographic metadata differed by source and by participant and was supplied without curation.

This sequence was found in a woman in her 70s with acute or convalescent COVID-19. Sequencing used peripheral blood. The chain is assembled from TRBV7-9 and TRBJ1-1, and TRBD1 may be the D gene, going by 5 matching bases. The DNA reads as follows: TGTGCCAGCAGGCCCGGCCAGGGCTGGAACACTGAAGCTTTCTTT. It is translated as CASRPGQGWNTEAFF.